This TCR beta chain emerged from a study of shared clonotypes between healthy human individuals. Libraries were prepared by immunoSEQ multiplex PCR; TCRdb keeps only in-frame clonotypes and omits some of them. The sample records about 2.4 million clones, around 94% being singletons. From CD4+ cells came CD45RA+ naive and CD45RA-negative memory subsets. The CDR3 has 18 residues. The receptor was isolated from a young man in good health. Sequenced sample: naive CD4+ T cells sorted from blood. Subset meaning: CD45RA+ positively selected. The chain has TRBV21-1 and TRBJ1-6; TRBD1 reflects the table's D call only, with no check against the DNA. TRBV21-1 is listed as a pseudogene. In DNA, the CDR3 is TGTGCCAGCAGCAAAGATCCCGGACAGGCGGCCCCGTGGTCACCCCTCCACTTT. Its protein is CASSKDPGQAAPWSPLHF.